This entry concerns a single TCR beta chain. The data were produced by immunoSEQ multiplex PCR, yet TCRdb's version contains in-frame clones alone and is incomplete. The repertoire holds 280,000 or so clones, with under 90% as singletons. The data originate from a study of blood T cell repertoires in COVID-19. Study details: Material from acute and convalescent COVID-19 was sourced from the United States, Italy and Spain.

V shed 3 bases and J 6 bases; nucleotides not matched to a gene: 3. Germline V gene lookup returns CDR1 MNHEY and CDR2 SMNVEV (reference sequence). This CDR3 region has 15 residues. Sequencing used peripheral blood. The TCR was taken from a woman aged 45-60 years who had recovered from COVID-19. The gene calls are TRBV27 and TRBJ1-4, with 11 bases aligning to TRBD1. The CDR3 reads CASSFWTGGDEKLFF. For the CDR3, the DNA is TGTGCCAGCAGTTTCTGGACAGGGGGCGATGAAAAACTGTTTTTT.